The 3 T cell receptor beta chains reported below all come from one sample, sequenced in a study of shared clonotypes between healthy human individuals. Assay used: immunoSEQ multiplex PCR; TCRdb lists only in-frame clones, some missing. The table records about 300,000 clones, around 67% of them present only once. The sequencing input was memory CD4+ T cells sorted from blood. Subset described: CD45RA-negative fraction. Receptors were obtained from a man between 25 and 39 years old in good health.

V gene TRBV29-1 combines with J gene TRBJ2-3, with 7 bases identical to TRBD2. From germline, CDR1 is SQVTM and CDR2 ANQGSEA. The CDR3 sequence is 15 residues long. V shed 3 bases and J 2 bases; nucleotides not matched to a gene: 8. The CDR3 DNA reads TGCAGCGTTGATGGGGCAGCGGGGATCACAGATACGCAGTATTTT. Amino acids: CSVDGAAGITDTQYF.

This chain joins TRBV7-9 and TRBJ1-1; TRBD1 matches 7 bases. V trimming: 6 bases; J trimming: 0 bases; junction bases outside the gene matches: 4. In germline, CDR1 is SEHNR, CDR2 FQNEAQ (reference sequence). The CDR3 is made up of 14 amino acids. CDR3 DNA: TGTGCCAGCAGGCCTAGGGGGCTGAACACTGAAGCTTTCTTT. It translates to CASRPRGLNTEAFF. The full variable domain, in which reference TRBV7-9 and TRBJ1-1 provide the parts outside the CDR3, is DTGVSQNPRHKITKRGQNVTFRCDPISEHNRLYWYRQTLGQGPEFLTYFQNEAQLEKSRLLSDRFSAERPKGSFSTLEIQRTEQGDSAMYLCASRPRGLNTEAFFGQGTRLTVV.

This clone was counted only a few times. The J gene is TRBJ2-3, the V gene TRBV27; D is tentatively TRBD1 or TRBD2 (6 bases each). There are 15 residues in the CDR3. V lost 6 bases to trimming and J lost 6 bases, with 19 bases between them. Germline lookup yields CDR1 MNHEY and CDR2 SMNVEV (reference sequence). The CDR3 sequence is CASRGSWGAADTQYF. The CDR3 DNA follows: TGTGCCAGCAGGGGGAGTTGGGGGGCGGCGGATACGCAGTATTTT.